A selection of T cell receptor beta chains follows, all from one sample in a study of blood T cell repertoires in COVID-19. The data were produced by immunoSEQ multiplex PCR, yet TCRdb's version contains in-frame clones alone and is incomplete. The sample contains some 19,000 clones, approximately 80% of which appear only once. Material: peripheral blood. These receptor sequences come from a human donor in a cohort sampled during active COVID-19. The CDR3 runs from the conserved cysteine through the conserved F or W. Fields, in order: D gene, clone size, J gene, V gene, CDR3 DNA, CDR3 protein. D genes are given only for firm matches. Only part of the rows carry a size: once, few, many, or a class if the clone is expanded.

d_gene: .
abundance: .
j_gene: TRBJ2-3
v_gene: TRBV25-1
CDR3nt: TGTGCCAGCAGTGTAAGTGGGGCCACAGATACGCAGTATTTT
CDR3aa: CASSVSGATDTQYF

d_gene: .
abundance: .
j_gene: TRBJ1-6
v_gene: TRBV10-2
CDR3nt: TGCGCCAGCAGTGAGAACGAGAATTCACCCCTCCACTTT
CDR3aa: CASSENENSPLHF

d_gene: TRBD2
abundance: .
j_gene: TRBJ2-2
v_gene: TRBV24-1
CDR3nt: TGTGCCACCGCGGGTCTAGCGGGAGAGACCGGGGAGCTGTTTTTT
CDR3aa: CATAGLAGETGELFF

d_gene: TRBD2
abundance: .
j_gene: TRBJ2-7
v_gene: TRBV24-1
CDR3nt: TGTGCCACCAGTGATTGGGGTAGCGGGGGATACGAGCAGTACTTC
CDR3aa: CATSDWGSGGYEQYF

d_gene: TRBD1
abundance: .
j_gene: TRBJ2-3
v_gene: TRBV5-6
CDR3nt: TGTGCCAGCAGCTTCACGGACAGGGTATCAGATACGCAGTATTTT
CDR3aa: CASSFTDRVSDTQYF

d_gene: TRBD2
abundance: .
j_gene: TRBJ2-1
v_gene: TRBV28
CDR3nt: TGTGCCAGCAGTGCCAGACTAGCGGGAGGGTCCTATAATGAGCAGTTCTTC
CDR3aa: CASSARLAGGSYNEQFF

d_gene: TRBD1
abundance: .
j_gene: TRBJ2-1
v_gene: TRBV5-4
CDR3nt: TGTGCCAGCAGTTTGGGACAGGCCTCCTACAATGAGCAGTTCTTC
CDR3aa: CASSLGQASYNEQFF

d_gene: .
abundance: .
j_gene: TRBJ1-2
v_gene: TRBV6-5
CDR3nt: TGTGCCAGCAGCCGCCGGTGGGAGGGGTATGGCTACACCTTC
CDR3aa: CASSRRWEGYGYTF

d_gene: .
abundance: .
j_gene: TRBJ1-6
v_gene: TRBV19
CDR3nt: TGTGCCAGTAGCCTCGACACCCCCGGAACCTATAATTCACCCCTCCACTTT
CDR3aa: CASSLDTPGTYNSPLHF

d_gene: TRBD2
abundance: .
j_gene: TRBJ2-7
v_gene: TRBV10-1
CDR3nt: TGCGCCAGCAGTTTTGATTTTCGCGGGAGTCCCTACGAGCAGTACTTC
CDR3aa: CASSFDFRGSPYEQYF

d_gene: .
abundance: .
j_gene: TRBJ2-2
v_gene: TRBV6-6
CDR3nt: TGTGCTGGAACAGACCCGAACACCGGGGAGCTGTTTTTT
CDR3aa: CAGTDPNTGELFF

d_gene: .
abundance: .
j_gene: TRBJ2-1
v_gene: TRBV28
CDR3nt: TGTGCCAGCAGTTTAAAGGTCTTTCGGAGCTCCTACAATGAGCAGTTCTTC
CDR3aa: CASSLKVFRSSYNEQFF

d_gene: .
abundance: .
j_gene: TRBJ2-7
v_gene: TRBV30
CDR3nt: TGTGCCTGTTCGCCCAGACGTCGGGGTAAGGTCCTGAGCTCCTACGAGCAGTACTTC
CDR3aa: CACSPRRRGKVLSSYEQYF

d_gene: TRBD2
abundance: few
j_gene: TRBJ2-1
v_gene: TRBV6-4
CDR3nt: TGTGCCAGCAGTGACGGACTAGCCGAGTACAATGAGCAGTTCTTC
CDR3aa: CASSDGLAEYNEQFF